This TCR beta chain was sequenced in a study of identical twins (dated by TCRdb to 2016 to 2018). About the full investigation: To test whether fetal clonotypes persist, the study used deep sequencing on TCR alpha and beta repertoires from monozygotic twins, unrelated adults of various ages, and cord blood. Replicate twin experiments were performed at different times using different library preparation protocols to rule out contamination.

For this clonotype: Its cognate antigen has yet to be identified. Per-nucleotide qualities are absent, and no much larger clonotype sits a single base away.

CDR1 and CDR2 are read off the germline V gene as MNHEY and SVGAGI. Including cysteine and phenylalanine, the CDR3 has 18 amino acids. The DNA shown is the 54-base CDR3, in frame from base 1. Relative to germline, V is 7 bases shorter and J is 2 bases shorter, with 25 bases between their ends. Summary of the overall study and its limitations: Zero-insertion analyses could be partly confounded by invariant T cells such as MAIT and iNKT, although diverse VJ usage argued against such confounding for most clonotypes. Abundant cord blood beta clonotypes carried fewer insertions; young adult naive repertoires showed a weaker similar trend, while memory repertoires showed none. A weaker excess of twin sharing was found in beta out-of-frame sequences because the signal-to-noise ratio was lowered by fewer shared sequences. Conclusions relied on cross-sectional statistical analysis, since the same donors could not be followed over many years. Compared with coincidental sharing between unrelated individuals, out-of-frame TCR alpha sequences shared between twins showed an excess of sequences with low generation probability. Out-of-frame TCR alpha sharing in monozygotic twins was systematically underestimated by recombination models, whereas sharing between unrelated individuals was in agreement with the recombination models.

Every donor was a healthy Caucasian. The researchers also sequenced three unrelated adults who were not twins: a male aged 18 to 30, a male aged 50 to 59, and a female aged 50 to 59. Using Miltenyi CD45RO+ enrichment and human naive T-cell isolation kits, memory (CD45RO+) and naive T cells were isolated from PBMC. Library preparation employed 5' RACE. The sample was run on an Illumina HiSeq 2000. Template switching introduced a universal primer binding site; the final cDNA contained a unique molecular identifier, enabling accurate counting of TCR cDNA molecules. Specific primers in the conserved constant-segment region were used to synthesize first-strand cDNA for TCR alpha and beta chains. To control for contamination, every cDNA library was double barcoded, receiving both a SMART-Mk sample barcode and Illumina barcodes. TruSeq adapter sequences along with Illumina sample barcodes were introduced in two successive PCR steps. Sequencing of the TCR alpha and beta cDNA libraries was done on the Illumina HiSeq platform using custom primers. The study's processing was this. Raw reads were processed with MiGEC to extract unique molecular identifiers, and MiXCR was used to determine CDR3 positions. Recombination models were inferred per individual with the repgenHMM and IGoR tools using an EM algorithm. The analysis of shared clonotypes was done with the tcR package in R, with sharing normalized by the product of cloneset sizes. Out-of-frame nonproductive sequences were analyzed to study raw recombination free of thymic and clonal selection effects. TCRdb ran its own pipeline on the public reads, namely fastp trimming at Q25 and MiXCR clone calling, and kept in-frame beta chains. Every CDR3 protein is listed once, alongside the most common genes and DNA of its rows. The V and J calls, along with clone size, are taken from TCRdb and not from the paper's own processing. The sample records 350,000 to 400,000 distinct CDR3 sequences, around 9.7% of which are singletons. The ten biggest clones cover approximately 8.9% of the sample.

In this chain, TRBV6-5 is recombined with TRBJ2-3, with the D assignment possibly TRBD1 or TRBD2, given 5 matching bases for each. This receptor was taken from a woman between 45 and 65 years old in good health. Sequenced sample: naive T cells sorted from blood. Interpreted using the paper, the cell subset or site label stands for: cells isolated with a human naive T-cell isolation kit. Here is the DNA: TGTGCCAGCATGAGTCGGTGGAGAATCAGGGACCCCACAGATACGCAGTATTTT. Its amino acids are CASMSRWRIRDPTDTQYF.